This T cell receptor beta chain was retrieved from a study of T-cell memory formation after mild COVID-19. Study results and limitations: A second wave of clones peaked on day 37, and their SARS-CoV-2 specificity went unconfirmed.

This clonotype has a handful of counts. The antigen is undetermined. MiXCR was run by TCRdb on the 5' RACE reads, yielding one entry per CDR3 protein. The sample consists of 110,000 to 150,000 distinct CDR3 sequences, under 30% of them appearing once. Germline V gene sequence: CDR1 SGDLS, CDR2 YYNGEE. The V and J ends lost 0 bases and 6 bases respectively, with 12 bases between them. The CDR3 runs 14 residues. Sequenced material: PBMCs or a T cell subset sorted from them (not recorded which). This clonotype originated in an adult woman who had mild COVID-19 (a few samples of this study predate the infection). Cell type and time point are not known. V gene TRBV9 combines with J gene TRBJ1-1, with a possible D match to TRBD1 (5 bases). The CDR3 DNA sequence: TGTGCCAGCAGCGTAGCAGCGGGGGACGCTGAAGCTTTCTTT. This translates into CASSVAAGDAEAFF.